This TCR beta chain was recovered during a study of cytomegalovirus exposure and HLA in healthy donors. Turning to the study itself: HLA-typed donors contributed approximately 86 million unique TCRs, which were held in an early data release.

Trimming took 0 bases from V and 2 from J; bases not matched to a gene: 1. CDR3 length equals 16 residues. CDR1 SGHRS and CDR2 YFSETQ come from the germline V gene. Points from the study as a whole: One variant, a missense change in DCLRE1C, was linked in a later analysis to TCR beta V- and J-gene trimming. Reportedly, cytomegalovirus status was diagnosed with high sensitivity and specificity. At a 0.05 false discovery rate, a later analysis found some 18,000 TCR beta sequences to be associated with HLA alleles.

The PCR employed 60 Vbeta primers together with 13 Jbeta primers. Only in-frame clones appear in the TCRdb table, and some are missing; sequencing was by immunoSEQ multiplex PCR. Here the sample spans fewer than 100,000 clones, 80% being singletons. On this clone itself: Its cognate antigen is unknown.

The chain recombines TRBV5-1 with TRBJ2-1, with 11 bases that match TRBD2. This clonotype originated in a male donor in good health and CMV-seronegative. The sample taken for sequencing was PBMCs. The DNA of the CDR3 is TGCGCCAGCAGCTTGGTTAGCGGGAGGGCCTACAATGAGCAGTTCTTC. Translated, it gives CASSLVSGRAYNEQFF.